This T cell receptor beta chain was profiled in a study of blood T cell repertoires in COVID-19. Study in general: Spain, Italy and the United States supplied samples that represented acute and convalescent COVID-19. PBMCs, B-cell-depleted T cells, or T cells provided the cDNA or gDNA that made up the material.

This clone was counted a single time. Per the authors' pipeline: Estimated nucleated cell counts came from reference gene primer amplification. Libraries were prepared by immunoSEQ multiplex PCR; TCRdb keeps only in-frame clonotypes and omits some of them. V and J calls and clone size follow that table, whereas D and trimming were derived from the DNA. The data hold tens of thousands of clones, with about 75% observed a single time. Trimming cost V 5 bases and J 4 bases, with 11 bases left between them. The CDR3 has 13 residues. The germline V gene has CDR1 MNHEY and CDR2 SVGAGI. Input material: peripheral blood. V and J are TRBV6-5 and TRBJ1-2, with TRBD1 as a possible D gene (5 bases). The clonotype was recovered from a man in his 70s with active or convalescent COVID-19. The CDR3 coding sequence is TGTGCCAGCAGTCAAACGGGGGTCTATGGCTACACCTTC. This encodes CASSQTGVYGYTF.